This T cell receptor beta chain is drawn from a study of tumor and adjacent non-tumor tissue in lung cancer. Whole-study context: Patients were aged about 30 to 85, some 10 men and about 5 women, stage I to III. Samples averaged about 3.8 million productive TCRbeta reads each. The study's findings and limits: Top 100 clones took a larger repertoire share in normal lung.

Three rounds of nested PCR, following a modified ARM-PCR protocol, produced the TCRbeta library. MiXCR, applied by TCRdb to the multiplex PCR reads, yields one record per CDR3 protein. The sample lists approximately 90,000 distinct CDR3 sequences; approximately 57% were seen once. RNA was extracted from bulk tissue without any cell sorting. Chemotherapy-naive patients with new lung cancer underwent thoracic surgery in China, August–late 2014. The CDR3 has 16 amino acids. In germline, CDR1 is MGHRA, CDR2 YSYEKL. About this clonotype itself: Its specificity is unknown. Germline is not matched at one junction end, which may reflect a read error.

The sample comprised lung tumor tissue. The V call is TRBV4-1, the J call TRBJ2-2; D is possibly TRBD1 (6 bases). This TCR came from a man between 65 and 79 years old with non-small cell lung cancer. The CDR3 loop reads CASSPSGVILTGDLFF. The CDR3 bases are TGCGCCAGCAGCCCGTCAGGGGTAATCTTGACCGGGGATCTGTTTTTT.